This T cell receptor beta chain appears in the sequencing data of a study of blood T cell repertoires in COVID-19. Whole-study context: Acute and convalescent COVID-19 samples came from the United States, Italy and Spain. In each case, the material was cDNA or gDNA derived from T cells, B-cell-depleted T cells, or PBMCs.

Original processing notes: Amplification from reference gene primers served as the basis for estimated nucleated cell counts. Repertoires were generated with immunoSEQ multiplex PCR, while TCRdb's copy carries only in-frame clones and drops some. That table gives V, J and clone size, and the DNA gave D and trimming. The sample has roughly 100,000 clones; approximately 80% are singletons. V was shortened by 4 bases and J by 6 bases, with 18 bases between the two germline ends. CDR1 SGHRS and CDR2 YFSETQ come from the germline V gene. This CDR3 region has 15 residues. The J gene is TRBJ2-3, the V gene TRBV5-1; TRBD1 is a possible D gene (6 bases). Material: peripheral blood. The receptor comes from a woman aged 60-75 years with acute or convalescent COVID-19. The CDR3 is CASSPPGAEEDTQYF. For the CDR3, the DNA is TGCGCCAGCAGCCCCCCAGGGGCGGAAGAGGATACGCAGTATTTT.